This is a list of T cell receptor beta chains from one sample in a study of CD8 T cells in ankylosing spondylitis. TCRdb reanalysed the 5' RACE reads using MiXCR and keeps one entry per CDR3 protein. The sample has fewer than 250,000 distinct CDR3 sequences; roughly a tenth are singletons. Source material: blood, either unsorted or a sorted T cell fraction (not recorded which). Source of these receptors: a male donor with ankylosing spondylitis or in good health (not recorded which). The CDR3 runs from the conserved cysteine through the conserved F or W. A D gene is named only where the DNA matches it firmly. Clone size is stated in some rows and not others, as once, few, many or a class when expanded.

CASSPRGGSTYNEQFF	TGTGCCAGCAGTCCCAGGGGCGGGTCGACCTACAATGAGCAGTTCTTC	TRBV7-9	many	TRBJ2-1	.
CASSRTGFGYTF	TGTGCCAGCAGCCGAACAGGGTTTGGCTACACCTTC	TRBV14	many	TRBJ1-2	.
CASSPSRSFTDTQYF	TGTGCCAGCAGCCCCTCCCGATCATTCACAGATACGCAGTATTTT	TRBV14	many	TRBJ2-3	.
CASSLASGDSYNEQFF	TGCGCCAGCAGCTTGGCTAGCGGGGACTCCTACAATGAGCAGTTCTTC	TRBV5-1	many	TRBJ2-1	TRBD2
CASSYSPRRAGKETQYF	TGTGCCAGCAGTTACTCTCCCCGCCGGGCAGGGAAAGAGACCCAGTACTTC	TRBV6-5	few	TRBJ2-5	.
CATSRGPGRWQPQHF	TGTGCCACCAGCAGAGGCCCGGGGCGTTGGCAGCCCCAGCATTTT	TRBV15	many	TRBJ1-5	.
CSARGTGGRNQPQHF	TGCAGTGCCAGAGGGACAGGGGGCCGCAATCAGCCCCAGCATTTT	TRBV20-1	many	TRBJ1-5	TRBD1
CASADTGGNQPQHF	TGTGCCAGCGCCGATACAGGAGGAAATCAGCCCCAGCATTTT	TRBV18	.	TRBJ1-5	.
CASSRETGGAGYGYTF	TGTGCCAGCAGTCGGGAGACAGGGGGCGCGGGCTATGGCTACACCTTC	TRBV25-1	many	TRBJ1-2	TRBD1
CASSRLTSGGAYNEQFF	TGTGCCAGCAGCCGCCTGACTAGCGGGGGGGCCTACAATGAGCAGTTCTTC	TRBV14	.	TRBJ2-1	TRBD2
CASRGYTGELFF	TGTGCCAGCAGAGGCTACACCGGGGAGCTGTTTTTT	TRBV7-9	many	TRBJ2-2	.
CAWSKGIGLDTEAFF	TGTGCCTGGTCCAAGGGGATAGGGTTGGACACTGAAGCTTTCTTT	TRBV30	many	TRBJ1-1	.
CASSTGTGKGTQEPQHF	TGCGCCAGCAGCACCGGGACAGGGAAGGGGACCCAGGAGCCCCAGCATTTT	TRBV5-1	many	TRBJ1-5	TRBD1
CASSPSGEAFF	TGTGCCAGCAGTCCCTCGGGGGAAGCTTTCTTT	TRBV12-3/TRBV12-4	many	TRBJ1-1	.
CASSEWQGPTSTDTQYF	TGTGCCAGCAGTGAATGGCAGGGTCCTACTAGCACAGATACGCAGTATTTT	TRBV25-1	many	TRBJ2-3	.
CASSLRWQRDEQYF	TGTGCCAGCAGCCTCCGCTGGCAGAGGGACGAGCAGTACTTC	TRBV6-1	.	TRBJ2-7	.
CSAIPGTGGGQPQHF	TGCAGTGCTATTCCCGGGACAGGAGGCGGGCAGCCCCAGCATTTT	TRBV20-1	.	TRBJ1-5	TRBD1
CASSSGLAGWAPEQFF	TGTGCCAGCAGCTCGGGACTAGCGGGTTGGGCTCCCGAGCAGTTCTTC	TRBV11-3	few	TRBJ2-1	TRBD2
CSGGLTYNEQFF	TGCAGCGGTGGACTCACTTACAATGAGCAGTTCTTC	TRBV20-1	.	TRBJ2-1	.
CASSEASSYNEQFF	TGTGCCAGCAGTGAAGCGAGCTCCTACAATGAGCAGTTCTTC	TRBV2	many	TRBJ2-1	.
CSARGPGNTEAFF	TGCAGTGCTAGGGGTCCGGGCAACACTGAAGCTTTCTTT	TRBV20-1	many	TRBJ1-1	.
CASRGGSDTQYF	TGCGCCAGCAGGGGAGGATCAGATACGCAGTATTTT	TRBV4-1	.	TRBJ2-3	.
CSAPGGWSGNIQYF	TGCAGTGCTCCCGGGGGGTGGTCGGGAAACATTCAGTACTTC	TRBV20-1	many	TRBJ2-4	TRBD2
CSAGTRYNEQFF	TGCAGTGCTGGGACACGCTACAATGAGCAGTTCTTC	TRBV20-1	many	TRBJ2-1	.
CASSLDVLGSTDTQYF	TGTGCCAGCAGCCTCGATGTGTTGGGGAGCACAGATACGCAGTATTTT	TRBV7-9	many	TRBJ2-3	.
CASSFGPINEKLFF	TGTGCCAGCAGCTTTGGGCCGATTAATGAAAAACTGTTTTTT	TRBV5-5	many	TRBJ1-4	.
CASSPFEVSTDTQYF	TGTGCCAGCAGTCCCTTCGAAGTCAGCACAGATACGCAGTATTTT	TRBV2	many	TRBJ2-3	.
CSVTSPETQYF	TGCAGCGTTACTAGTCCCGAGACCCAGTACTTC	TRBV29-1	many	TRBJ2-5	.
CAWSAGTSGGRDTQYF	TGTGCCTGGAGCGCCGGGACTAGCGGGGGGAGAGATACGCAGTATTTT	TRBV30	.	TRBJ2-3	TRBD2
CASSLDLKGYGYTF	TGCGCCAGCAGCTTGGATCTCAAGGGCTATGGCTACACCTTC	TRBV5-1	many	TRBJ1-2	.
CAITPGTGNEQFF	TGTGCCATCACGCCGGGGACTGGCAATGAGCAGTTCTTC	TRBV10-3	many	TRBJ2-1	.
CSARDLQGLETQYF	TGCAGTGCTAGAGACCTACAGGGATTGGAGACCCAGTACTTC	TRBV20-1	.	TRBJ2-5	.
CASSQVRAQRDEQFF	TGTGCCAGCAGCCAAGTCCGGGCCCAAAGAGATGAGCAGTTCTTC	TRBV3-1	many	TRBJ2-1	.
CASSPAGGGAAQFF	TGTGCCAGCAGCCCCGCTGGGGGCGGCGCAGCGCAGTTCTTC	TRBV7-6	few	TRBJ2-1	.
CASSLVVSGNTIYF	TGTGCCAGCAGCTTAGTGGTCTCTGGAAACACCATATATTTT	TRBV11-2	.	TRBJ1-3	.
CASSQAGGVYEQYF	TGTGCCAGCAGCCAAGCGGGGGGCGTCTACGAGCAGTACTTC	TRBV4-2	many	TRBJ2-7	.
CSARDRDSSHASYNEQFF	TGCAGTGCTAGAGATCGGGACAGCTCTCACGCCAGCTACAATGAGCAGTTCTTC	TRBV20-1	many	TRBJ2-1	TRBD1
CASSLLRVSYTF	TGTGCCAGCAGTTTACTGAGGGTTAGCTACACCTTC	TRBV12-3/TRBV12-4	many	TRBJ1-2	.
CASRSLPGQETQYF	TGTGCCAGCAGATCACTACCTGGGCAAGAGACCCAGTACTTC	TRBV6-1	many	TRBJ2-5	.
CASSRSGHGANVLTF	TGTGCCAGCTCACGTTCGGGGCACGGGGCCAACGTCCTGACTTTC	TRBV18	many	TRBJ2-6	.
CASSQDQGYSNQPQHF	TGTGCCAGCAGCCAAGATCAGGGCTATAGCAATCAGCCCCAGCATTTT	TRBV3-1	.	TRBJ1-5	.
CASSESKGVGTEAFF	TGTGCCAGCAGTGAATCTAAGGGGGTGGGCACTGAAGCTTTCTTT	TRBV25-1	few	TRBJ1-1	.
CASSLGAQGAKNIQYF	TGTGCCAGCAGCTTAGGGGCACAGGGGGCCAAAAACATTCAGTACTTC	TRBV7-6	.	TRBJ2-4	TRBD1
CAWSVGGGGQETQYF	TGTGCCTGGAGTGTTGGAGGGGGGGGCCAAGAGACCCAGTACTTC	TRBV30	many	TRBJ2-5	.
CASSSRGGNSYEQYF	TGTGCCAGCAGCTCAAGGGGTGGGAACTCCTACGAGCAGTACTTC	TRBV7-9	.	TRBJ2-7	.
CASSLEGGGASNEQFF	TGTGCCAGCAGCTTAGAGGGCGGGGGGGCATCCAATGAGCAGTTCTTC	TRBV7-9	few	TRBJ2-1	TRBD2